This paragraph covers one TCR beta chain sequence. The antigen is unknown. The data were obtained in a study of CD8+CD57+ T cells in acquired aplastic anemia. Overall study results and limits: Patients and healthy controls showed no significant CD8+ Simpson's diversity difference.

Per the germline V gene, CDR1 is SGHTA and CDR2 is FQGTGA. The CDR3 contains 13 residues. V was cut by 1 base and J by 2 bases, with 5 bases left in between. Both TCR beta VDJ combination and CDR3 sequence profiling were carried out. Genomic DNA was the template for this profiling. TCRdb reanalysed the reads using MiXCR and keeps one entry per CDR3 protein. The sample carries approximately 98,000 distinct CDR3 sequences, 40% to 65% recorded once. The material sequenced was sorted CD4+, CD8+, or CD8+CD57+ T cells (not recorded which) from PBMCs. The V and J genes are TRBV7-3 and TRBJ1-2; D not certain. The sequence came from a human donor in good health, serving as a control. CDR3: CASSLNGNYGYTF. The CDR3, as DNA: TGTGCCAGCAGCTTAAACGGAAACTATGGCTACACCTTC.